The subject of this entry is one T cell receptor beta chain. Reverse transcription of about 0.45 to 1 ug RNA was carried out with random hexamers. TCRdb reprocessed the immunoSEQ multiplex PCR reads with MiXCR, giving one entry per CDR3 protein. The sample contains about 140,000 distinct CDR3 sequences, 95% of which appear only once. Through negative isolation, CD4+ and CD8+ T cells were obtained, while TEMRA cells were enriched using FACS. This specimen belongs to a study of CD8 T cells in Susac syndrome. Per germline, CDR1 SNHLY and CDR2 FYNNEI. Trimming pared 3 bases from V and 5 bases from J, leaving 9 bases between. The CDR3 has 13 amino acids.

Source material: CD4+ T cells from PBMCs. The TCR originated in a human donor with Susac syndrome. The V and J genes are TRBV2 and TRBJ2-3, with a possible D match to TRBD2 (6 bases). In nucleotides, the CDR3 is TGTGCCAGCAGTGAGTTCGGGGGAGATACGCAGTATTTT. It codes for CASSEFGGDTQYF.